Listed here are 30 T cell receptor beta chains from one sample, sequenced in a study of blood T cell repertoires in COVID-19. TCRdb keeps only in-frame clones here, not all; method: immunoSEQ multiplex PCR. Of roughly 150,000 clones in the sample, 78% are singletons; the top ten hold about 15%. The specimen sequenced was peripheral blood. The receptors stem from a woman of 80 years or more with acute or convalescent COVID-19.

V is TRBV3-1 (or the pseudogene TRBV3-2) and J is TRBJ2-4; 7 bases fit TRBD2. Germline CDR1 is LGHDT and CDR2 is YNNKEL (reference sequence). V lost 5 bases to trimming and J lost 8 bases; unmatched junction nucleotides: 12. The CDR3 loop spans 15 amino acids. CDR3: CASSGRGGNIDIQYF. The DNA for the CDR3 is TGTGCCAGCAGCGGTCGCGGGGGTAATATAGACATTCAGTACTTC.

V usage is TRBV19 and J usage is TRBJ2-4; 10 bases align to TRBD1. The CDR3 consists of 16 residues. From germline, CDR1 is LNHDA and CDR2 SQIVND (reference sequence). The trim removed 4 bases at V and 6 bases at J, leaving 9 bases unmatched. CDR3: CASSKSGTGVGNIQYF. The CDR3 DNA sequence: TGTGCCAGTAGTAAGTCCGGGACAGGGGTCGGAAACATTCAGTACTTC. Supplemented by reference TRBV19 and TRBJ2-4, the full variable domain reads DGGITQSPKYLFRKEGQNVTLSCEQNLNHDAMYWYRQDPGQGLRLIYYSQIVNDFQKGDIAEGYSVSREKKESFPLTVTSAQKNPTAFYLCASSKSGTGVGNIQYFGAGTRLSVL.

The chain joins TRBV4-2 to TRBJ1-2; D is perhaps TRBD1 (5 bases). Germline CDR1 reads LGHNA; CDR2 reads YNFKEQ. The CDR3 contains 13 residues. The V and J ends lost 0 bases and 3 bases respectively, with 5 bases between them. CDR3 protein: CASSQDRDYGYTF. CDR3 coding DNA: TGTGCCAGCAGCCAAGACAGGGACTATGGCTACACCTTC.

V gene TRBV21-1 combines with J gene TRBJ1-2; TRBD1 is taken as the D call from the table, unchecked against the DNA. TRBV21-1 is a listed pseudogene. The CDR3 covers 16 residues. The CDR3 bases are TGTGCCGCACCACCCCGGGACAATGAAATCGCGGGCGGCTACACCTTC. Protein sequence: CAAPPRDNEIAGGYTF.

This sequence joins TRBV6-5 and TRBJ1-2; perhaps TRBD1 as D (5 bases). The CDR3 spans 15 residues. Germline assignment: CDR1 MNHEY and CDR2 SVGAGI. V lost 7 bases to trimming and J lost 0 bases, with 15 bases between them. The CDR3 protein is CASTNSAGPNYGYTF. CDR3 nucleotide sequence: TGTGCCAGCACCAATTCGGCGGGACCTAACTATGGCTACACCTTC.

The chain employs TRBV27 and TRBJ1-1; D gene uncertain. V was trimmed by 3 bases and J by 0 bases, leaving 14 bases between them. This CDR3 contains 16 residues. The V gene's germline CDR1 is MNHEY and CDR2 SMNVEV (reference sequence). The CDR3 DNA reads TGTGCCAGCAGTTTCACGGGAGGTTGGATGAACACTGAAGCTTTCTTT. It encodes CASSFTGGWMNTEAFF.

The count of this clone is one. V is TRBV6-5 and J is TRBJ1-2; no firm D call. The CDR3 runs to 13 residues. In germline, CDR1 is MNHEY, CDR2 SVGAGI. The V gene lost 8 bases and the J gene lost 2 bases, with 12 bases spanning the gap. For the CDR3, the DNA is TGTGCCAGCGCTAGCGGGTCGAACTATGGCTACACCTTC. The encoded protein is CASASGSNYGYTF.

This rearrangement joins TRBV7-2 to TRBJ2-1; 12 bases line up with TRBD1. CDR1 is SGHTA, CDR2 FQGNSA, per germline. The CDR3 totals 15 residues. V was clipped by 3 bases and J by 8 bases; unmatched bases: 5. CDR3 coding DNA: TGTGCCAGCAGCTTCTCGGGACAGGGGGCCGATGAGCAGTTCTTC. It is translated as CASSFSGQGADEQFF. Filled out from reference TRBV7-2 and TRBJ2-1, the complete variable domain reads GAGVSQSPSNKVTEKGKDVELRCDPISGHTALYWYRQSLGQGLEFLIYFQGNSAPDKSGLPSDRFSAERTGGSVSTLTIQRTQQEDSAVYLCASSFSGQGADEQFFGPGTRLTVL.

V usage is TRBV15 and J usage is TRBJ1-2; D is possibly TRBD1 (5 bases). V was cut by 0 bases and J by 7 bases, with 9 bases left in between. The CDR3 covers 13 residues. Germline V gene sequence: CDR1 LNHNV, CDR2 YYDKDF (reference sequence). CDR3 DNA sequence: TGTGCCACCAGCAGAGATCGGGGGGGTGGCTACACCTTC. Its translation: CATSRDRGGGYTF.

This clone was counted between two and nine times. CDR3 sequence: CASENPGPGNTIYF. The CDR3, as DNA: TGTGCCAGCGAAAACCCAGGGCCTGGAAACACCATATATTTT. The chain carries TRBV28 and TRBJ1-3; D possibly corresponds to TRBD1 (5 bases). Germline V gene lookup returns CDR1 MDHEN and CDR2 SYDVKM. The V end lost 8 bases, the J end lost 2 bases, and 13 bases lay between the germline ends. The CDR3 extends over 14 amino acids.

The J gene is TRBJ2-3, the V gene TRBV5-1, with a weak D call TRBD2 (6 bases). V lost 4 bases to trimming and J lost 6 bases, with 21 bases between them. Germline assignment: CDR1 SGHRS and CDR2 YFSETQ. The CDR3 length is 16 residues. CDR3 DNA: TGCGCCAGCAGCCGGAATCTAGCGAGGAGTCTGGATACGCAGTATTTT. Its translation: CASSRNLARSLDTQYF. The complete variable domain, with remaining parts taken from reference TRBV5-1 and TRBJ2-3, reads KAGVTQTPRYLIKTRGQQVTLSCSPISGHRSVSWYQQTPGQGLQFLFEYFSETQRNKGNFPGRFSGRQFSNSRSEMNVSTLELGDSALYLCASSRNLARSLDTQYFGPGTRLTVL.

The chain recombines TRBV6-6 with TRBJ1-2; 7 nucleotides align to TRBD1. Germline lookup yields CDR1 MNHNY and CDR2 SVGAGI (reference sequence). The CDR3 has 12 amino acids. Trimming took 5 bases from V and 4 from J; bases not matched to a gene: 1. CDR3 in amino acids: CASSRDSYGYTF. CDR3 sequence (DNA): TGTGCCAGCAGTAGGGACAGCTATGGCTACACCTTC.

V usage is TRBV12-5 and J usage is TRBJ2-7; D gene ambiguous. Trimming stripped 1 base from V and 3 bases from J, with 13 bases between. This CDR3 comprises 15 residues. Germline CDR1 LGHNT, CDR2 FRNRAP. The CDR3 region has the DNA TGTGCTAGTGGTTTGGCCACCGGCCTAGGCTACGAGCAGTACTTC. This codes for CASGLATGLGYEQYF. Full variable domain (missing parts from reference TRBV12-5 and TRBJ2-7): DARVTQTPRHKVTEMGQEVTMRCQPILGHNTVFWYRQTMMQGLELLAYFRNRAPLDDSGMPKDRFSAEMPDATLATLKIQPSEPRDSAVYFCASGLATGLGYEQYFGPGTRLTVT.

The chain links TRBV19 to TRBJ1-5; 8 bases are a match to TRBD1. CDR1 is LNHDA and CDR2 is SQIVND in the germline V gene (reference sequence). Losses at the gene ends were 1 base for V and 7 bases for J; bases not matched to a gene: 6. This CDR3 has 15 residues. The CDR3 DNA reads TGTGCCAGTAGTATAGCCCCGGACAGGGAACAGCCCCAGCATTTT. Its protein product is CASSIAPDREQPQHF. Filled out from reference TRBV19 and TRBJ1-5, the complete variable domain reads DGGITQSPKYLFRKEGQNVTLSCEQNLNHDAMYWYRQDPGQGLRLIYYSQIVNDFQKGDIAEGYSVSREKKESFPLTVTSAQKNPTAFYLCASSIAPDREQPQHFGDGTRLSIL.

The V and J genes are TRBV11-3 and TRBJ2-7; tentatively, D is TRBD2 (5 bases). Germline lookup yields CDR1 SGHNT and CDR2 YENEEA. This CDR3 comprises 12 residues. V was clipped by 5 bases and J by 6 bases, with 11 bases between them. The CDR3 region is CASSIGEGEQYF. The CDR3 DNA reads as TGTGCCAGCAGCATCGGGGAAGGCGAGCAGTACTTC.

The chain joins TRBV6-1 to TRBJ2-7; D may be TRBD1 (6 bases). The CDR3 covers 17 residues. Deletions cut 3 bases from V and 2 bases from J, with 20 bases between. CDR1 MNHNS and CDR2 SASEGT come from the germline V gene. The CDR3 DNA reads as TGTGCCAGCAGTGAGGGGAGTGGGGGCTCCCTTACCTACGAGCAGTACTTC. Protein product: CASSEGSGGSLTYEQYF.

V usage is TRBV6-6 and J usage is TRBJ2-7, with D perhaps matching TRBD2 (6 bases). Trimming cost V 5 bases and J 3 bases, with 23 bases left between them. This CDR3 has 17 amino acids. Germline CDR1 is MNHNY and CDR2 is SVGAGI (reference sequence). The CDR3 protein is CASSLGGVKALNYEQYF. In DNA form, the CDR3 reads TGTGCCAGCAGTCTGGGCGGGGTAAAGGCGCTAAACTACGAGCAGTACTTC.

This rearrangement joins TRBV27 to TRBJ2-2; D call uncertain. The CDR3 is made up of 12 amino acids. Per the germline V gene, CDR1 is MNHEY and CDR2 is SMNVEV (reference sequence). V gave up 3 bases and J gave up 4 bases, with 3 bases separating them. The CDR3 reads CASSFSTGELFF. DNA of the CDR3: TGTGCCAGCAGTTTCAGCACCGGGGAGCTGTTTTTT.

The chain joins TRBV4-1 to TRBJ1-6; 10 nucleotides align to TRBD1. Germline V gives CDR1 MGHRA, CDR2 YSYEKL. V gave up 2 bases and J gave up 0 bases; unmatched junction bases: 7. The CDR3 extends over 19 amino acids. The DNA for the CDR3 is TGCGCCAGCAGCCAAACCCCGGGACAGGGGAGCTCCTATAATTCACCCCTCCACTTT. Its protein is CASSQTPGQGSSYNSPLHF.

The rearrangement uses TRBV5-1 and TRBJ2-1, with D hard to call. Per germline, CDR1 SGHRS and CDR2 YFSETQ. The CDR3 consists of 14 residues. V was pared by 2 bases and J by 2 bases, with 8 bases between. The DNA of the CDR3 is TGCGCCAGCAGCTTACTTTCCCCCTACAATGAGCAGTTCTTC. As protein: CASSLLSPYNEQFF.

This clone has just one count. The CDR3 region is CASSQSRSRETQYF. The CDR3 region has the DNA TGTGCCAGCAGCCAATCCCGTTCGCGGGAGACCCAGTACTTC. V is TRBV3-1 (or the pseudogene TRBV3-2) and J is TRBJ2-5; D call uncertain. Trimming stripped 2 bases from V and 5 bases from J, with 12 bases between. Germline CDR1 LGHDT, CDR2 YNNKEL (reference sequence). The CDR3 is 14 amino acids.

V usage is TRBV5-4 and J usage is TRBJ2-7, with 13 bases lining up with TRBD2. Germline CDR1 is SGHNT and CDR2 is YYREEE (reference sequence). With 4 bases clipped from V and 3 bases from J, the junction kept 4 bases outside the gene matches. This CDR3 has 15 amino acids. The CDR3 is CASSLGLAGIYEQYF. The CDR3, as DNA: TGTGCCAGCAGCCTGGGACTAGCGGGGATCTACGAGCAGTACTTC.

The chain carries TRBV7-9 and TRBJ1-4, with a weak D call TRBD1 (5 bases). This CDR3 has 16 amino acids. The germline gives CDR1 SEHNR, CDR2 FQNEAQ (reference sequence). V was trimmed by 7 bases and J by 5 bases, leaving 20 bases between them. The CDR3 DNA is TGTGCCAGCACCGAGAGGACACCACCTAGGAATGAAAAACTGTTTTTT. This encodes CASTERTPPRNEKLFF. The full variable domain, rest sourced from reference TRBV7-9 and TRBJ1-4, is DTGVSQNPRHKITKRGQNVTFRCDPISEHNRLYWYRQTLGQGPEFLTYFQNEAQLEKSRLLSDRFSAERPKGSFSTLEIQRTEQGDSAMYLCASTERTPPRNEKLFFGSGTQLSVL.

V usage is TRBV18 and J usage is TRBJ2-2, with 13 bases aligning to TRBD2. Germline loops: CDR1 KGHSH, CDR2 LQKENI. V lost 3 bases, J lost 3 bases, and 4 bases stayed unmatched. The CDR3 is 17 residues long. The CDR3 sequence: CASSPRLAGGDTGELFF. The CDR3 nucleotides are TGTGCCAGCTCACCGAGACTAGCGGGAGGAGACACCGGGGAGCTGTTTTTT. Supplemented by reference TRBV18 and TRBJ2-2, the full variable domain reads NAGVMQNPRHLVRRRGQEARLRCSPMKGHSHVYWYRQLPEEGLKFMVYLQKENIIDESGMPKERFSAEFPKEGPSILRIQQVVRGDSAAYFCASSPRLAGGDTGELFFGEGSRLTVL.

The CDR3, as DNA: TGTGCCAGTAGTATACAGGGTTCACCCCTCCACTTT. Encoded protein: CASSIQGSPLHF. The V and J genes are TRBV19 and TRBJ1-6; perhaps TRBD1 as D (5 bases). V lost 2 bases and J lost 9, with 5 bases in between. Germline lookup yields CDR1 LNHDA and CDR2 SQIVND (reference sequence). The CDR3 runs to 12 residues.

The chain joins TRBV3-1 (or the pseudogene TRBV3-2) to TRBJ2-2; TRBD2 agrees at 9 bases. V gave up 5 bases and J gave up 5 bases; unmatched junction bases: 6. Germline CDR1 LGHDT, CDR2 YNNKEL (reference sequence). This CDR3 region has 15 residues. The CDR3 loop reads CASSTSLAGTGELFF. The CDR3 region has the DNA TGTGCCAGCAGCACAAGCCTAGCGGGGACCGGGGAGCTGTTTTTT.

The chain recombines TRBV30 with TRBJ1-4; 7 bases map to TRBD1. The trim removed 3 bases at V and 2 bases at J, leaving 6 bases unmatched. Germline CDR1 and CDR2: GTSNPN and SVGIG (reference sequence). This CDR3 contains 15 residues. The CDR3 protein is CAWSDRDSTNEKLFF. CDR3 sequence (DNA): TGTGCCTGGAGCGACCGGGACAGCACTAATGAAAAACTGTTTTTT.

The V gene is TRBV19, the J gene TRBJ2-7; D not certain. Trimming removed 8 bases at V and 1 base at J, with 6 bases between. CDR3 size: 11 residues. The V gene's germline CDR1 is LNHDA and CDR2 SQIVND (reference sequence). The CDR3 is CASQSSYEQYF. CDR3 coding DNA: TGTGCCAGTCAGTCGTCCTACGAGCAGTACTTC.

CDR3 in amino acids: CASSLYFSGNTIYF. As DNA, the CDR3 is TGTGCCAGCAGCTTGTACTTCTCTGGAAACACCATATATTTT. The rearrangement links TRBV5-5 to TRBJ1-3; D is unclear. The CDR3 contains 14 residues. V was trimmed by 1 base and J by 0 bases, leaving 5 bases between them. Per the germline V gene, CDR1 is SGHKS and CDR2 is YYEKEE (reference sequence).

The rearrangement uses TRBV20-1 and TRBJ2-7; 9 bases are shared with TRBD1. After removal of 3 bases from V and 4 bases from J, the junction contained 1 base not matched to a gene. Germline V gene data show CDR1 as DFQATT and CDR2 as SNEGSKA (reference sequence). The CDR3 is 12 residues long. In nucleotides, the CDR3 is TGCAGTGCTAGTGACAGGGGGTACGAGCAGTACTTC. Translated: CSASDRGYEQYF.